Listed here are 5 T cell receptor beta chains from one sample, sequenced in a study of OX40 agonist ivuxolimab in advanced cancers. Measured with immunoSEQ multiplex PCR; TCRdb has only the in-frame clones, and not every one. The table lists tens of thousands of clones, about 87% of them singletons. This specimen consisted of CD4+ or CD8+ T cells sorted from blood, obtained in a trial of the OX40 agonist ivuxolimab. The receptor source for this set is an adult with an advanced solid tumor such as melanoma, head and neck, liver or kidney cancer.

The chain recombines TRBV18 with TRBJ2-1; D not certain. Germline CDR1 is KGHSH and CDR2 is LQKENI. This CDR3 region has 13 residues. Trimming shortened V by 0 bases and J by 9 bases, and 9 bases separated the two germline ends. The CDR3 reads CASSPPVFREQFF. Here the CDR3 DNA reads TGTGCCAGCTCACCACCGGTATTCCGTGAGCAGTTCTTC.

The chain joins TRBV4-2 to TRBJ1-3, with no clear D. The V gene lost 4 bases and the J gene lost 4 bases, with 14 bases spanning the gap. The CDR3 is 15 amino acids. The germline CDR1 and CDR2 sequences are LGHNA and YNFKEQ. In DNA form, the CDR3 reads TGTGCCAGCAGCCCGCGGATGGCTACCGGAAACACCATATATTTT. Amino acids: CASSPRMATGNTIYF.

This clone was observed a handful of times. J is TRBJ1-2 and V is TRBV2; no definite D call. CDR1 and CDR2 from the germline V gene are SNHLY and FYNNEI. CDR3 length equals 13 residues. V shed 4 bases and J shed 2 bases, with 8 bases lying between them. CDR3 coding DNA: TGTGCCAGCAGTGCACAGCCGAACTATGGCTACACCTTC. Translating gives CASSAQPNYGYTF.

The chain has TRBV7-2 and TRBJ2-1; 12 nucleotides agree with TRBD2. V lost 6 bases to trimming and J lost 8 bases; unmatched junction nucleotides: 20. This CDR3 has 19 amino acids. Germline V CDR1 and CDR2: SGHTA, FQGNSA. The CDR3 region has the DNA TGTGCCAGCAGTCGTGTATCTAGCGGGAGGGCCCTCTTTGGCGATGAGCAGTTCTTC. It encodes CASSRVSSGRALFGDEQFF.

The chain employs TRBV14 and TRBJ1-2; D unclear. The CDR3 sequence is 13 residues long. CDR1 is SGHDN and CDR2 is FVKESK in the germline V gene. The V gene lost 3 bases and the J gene lost 4 bases, with 9 bases spanning the gap. The CDR3 DNA reads as TGTGCCAGCAGCCATGGACCCACCTATGGCTACACCTTC. Translating gives CASSHGPTYGYTF. The full variable domain, its missing parts supplied by reference TRBV14 and TRBJ1-2, is EAGVTQFPSHSVIEKGQTVTLRCDPISGHDNLYWYRRVMGKEIKFLLHFVKESKQDESGMPNNRFLAERTGGTYSTLKVQPAELEDSGVYFCASSHGPTYGYTFGSGTRLTVV.